The clone carrying this T cell receptor (beta chain) was seen once. Antigen: not known. TCRdb passed the 5' RACE reads through MiXCR, listing each CDR3 protein once. The sample shows about 200,000 distinct CDR3 sequences, roughly 16% of them seen only once. The sample belongs to a study of T-cell memory formation after mild COVID-19. The CDR3 spans 14 residues. V was cut by 1 base and J by 7 bases, with 13 bases left in between. CDR1 and CDR2 (germline): MGHRA, YSYEKL. Study-level points and caveats: In second-wave clones peaking day 37, SARS-CoV-2 specificity remained unconfirmed.

Sample: PBMCs or a T cell subset sorted from them (not recorded which). V usage is TRBV4-1 and J usage is TRBJ1-2; a possible D gene is TRBD1 (5 bases). This TCR came from an adult woman who had mild COVID-19 (a few samples of this study predate the infection). Cell type and time point are not known. The CDR3 DNA follows: TGCGCCAGCAGCCAAGGGTCAGGGATAGGTGGCTACACCTTC. Encoded protein: CASSQGSGIGGYTF.